A single sample gave rise to the 21 T cell receptor beta chains below, sequenced in a study of blood T cell repertoires in COVID-19. Profiled with immunoSEQ multiplex PCR; TCRdb holds only in-frame clones, not every one. The repertoire holds approximately 200,000 clones, with 83% as singletons. Source material: peripheral blood. Every receptor here comes from a woman in her forties or fifties with acute or convalescent COVID-19.

The V gene is TRBV5-4, the J gene TRBJ2-7, with a weak D call TRBD1 (6 bases). Trimming took 2 bases from V and 2 from J, leaving 11 bases between them. The CDR3 length is 14 residues. The germline V gene encodes CDR1 SGHNT and CDR2 YYREEE (reference sequence). CDR3 loop: CASSFSRGTYEQYF. CDR3 DNA: TGTGCCAGCAGCTTCTCTAGGGGGACCTACGAGCAGTACTTC.

V usage is TRBV11-3 and J usage is TRBJ2-7; 13 nucleotides agree with TRBD2. The CDR3 is 14 amino acids. Trimming at V came to 5 bases and at J to 5 bases, leaving 3 bases not matched to a gene. Germline V CDR1 and CDR2: SGHNT, YENEEA. CDR3 region: CASSLGLAGDEQYF. CDR3 in DNA: TGTGCCAGCAGCCTCGGACTAGCGGGGGACGAGCAGTACTTC.

The chain joins TRBV5-4 to TRBJ2-7; a weak D match, TRBD2 (5 bases). The germline CDR1 and CDR2 sequences are SGHNT and YYREEE (reference sequence). V was clipped by 1 base and J by 5 bases, with 10 bases between them. The CDR3 sequence is 13 residues long. CDR3 DNA sequence: TGTGCCAGCAGCTTGTATGAGGGCCACGAGCAGTACTTC. Translation: CASSLYEGHEQYF.

DNA of the CDR3: TGTGCCAGCAGTTTTAGGGAATCTGGGCAGGGTAGCAATCAGCCCCAGCATTTT. Amino acid sequence: CASSFRESGQGSNQPQHF. The genes are TRBV28 and TRBJ1-5; weak D call: TRBD1 (5 bases). Trimming removed 3 bases from V and 0 bases from J, with 18 bases in between. The CDR3 covers 18 residues. Germline-derived CDR1 and CDR2 are MDHEN and SYDVKM.

About this clone itself: This CDR3 is also generated by other DNA sequences in the sample. V usage is TRBV6-2 or TRBV6-3 and J usage is TRBJ1-6; 7 bases are shared with TRBD1. Germline CDR1 reads MNHEY; CDR2 reads SVGEGT. This CDR3 region has 14 residues. V trimming: 3 bases; J trimming: 7 bases; junction bases outside the gene matches: 3. CDR3 nucleotides: TGTGCCAGCAGTTATGGGACAGAGAATTCACCCCTCCACTTT. It codes for CASSYGTENSPLHF.

V gene TRBV7-6 combines with J gene TRBJ2-7, with 14 bases identical to TRBD2. CDR3 length: 17 residues. Trimming at V came to 5 bases and at J to 5 bases, leaving 11 bases not matched to a gene. The germline V gene encodes CDR1 SGHVS and CDR2 FNYEAQ. CDR3 coding DNA: TGTGCCAGCAGCCCTCGACTAGCGGGGGGGTTAATCGACGAGCAGTACTTC. Its translation: CASSPRLAGGLIDEQYF.

V is TRBV19 and J is TRBJ2-5; 7 bases are shared with TRBD2. With V trimmed by 5 bases and J by 3 bases, 3 bases remained unmatched. CDR1 and CDR2 (germline): LNHDA, SQIVND (reference sequence). The CDR3 covers 13 residues. DNA of the CDR3: TGTGCCAGTAGTGCAGGGAGGGAAGAGACCCAGTACTTC. As protein: CASSAGREETQYF. Full variable domain (rest looked up from reference TRBV19 and TRBJ2-5): DGGITQSPKYLFRKEGQNVTLSCEQNLNHDAMYWYRQDPGQGLRLIYYSQIVNDFQKGDIAEGYSVSREKKESFPLTVTSAQKNPTAFYLCASSAGREETQYFGPGTRLLVL.

The chain recombines TRBV27 with TRBJ2-3; 8 nucleotides line up with TRBD2. This CDR3 is 15 amino acids long. Germline CDR1 MNHEY, CDR2 SMNVEV (reference sequence). After removal of 3 bases from V and 4 bases from J, the junction contained 6 bases not matched to a gene. CDR3: CASSFREGRADTQYF. The CDR3 DNA is TGTGCCAGCAGTTTCCGGGAGGGCCGGGCAGATACGCAGTATTTT.

The chain recombines TRBV2 with TRBJ1-4; 8 nucleotides agree with TRBD1. The CDR3 contains 15 residues. V dropped 7 bases and J dropped 5; count of bases not matched to a gene: 9. The germline V gene encodes CDR1 SNHLY and CDR2 FYNNEI. The CDR3 DNA reads as TGTGCCAGCAACGAGCGTCGGACAGGGAATGAAAAACTGTTTTTT. This sequence encodes CASNERRTGNEKLFF.

The V and J genes are TRBV28 and TRBJ1-3; 10 nucleotides line up with TRBD1. Germline V gene sequence: CDR1 MDHEN, CDR2 SYDVKM. CDR3 length equals 18 residues. V shed 6 bases and J 4 bases; nucleotides not matched to a gene: 15. The DNA for the CDR3 is TGTGCCAGCAGCTTCCTATTACCCGGGACAGGGGCGGGAAACACCATATATTTT. Translated: CASSFLLPGTGAGNTIYF.

J is TRBJ1-2 and V is TRBV12-3 or TRBV12-4; no clear D gene. The CDR3 is made up of 12 amino acids. Trimming stripped 7 bases from V and 7 bases from J, with 13 bases between. The CDR3 nucleotides read TGTGCCAGCAACAACGAGGGAACTGGCTACACCTTC. It codes for CASNNEGTGYTF.

This sequence joins TRBV7-9 and TRBJ1-4; D might be TRBD1 (5 bases). The CDR3 is made up of 14 amino acids. Germline lookup yields CDR1 SEHNR and CDR2 FQNEAQ (reference sequence). Trimming removed 2 bases at V and 11 bases at J, with 15 bases between. CDR3 DNA sequence: TGTGCCAGCAGCTTAACGGTCCAGGAGGGGAAACTGTTTTTT. Its translation is CASSLTVQEGKLFF.

This chain connects TRBV18 to TRBJ2-7; D possibly corresponds to TRBD2 (6 bases). This CDR3 has 15 amino acids. V shed 2 bases and J shed 5 bases, with 16 bases lying between them. The germline V gene has CDR1 KGHSH and CDR2 LQKENI. Here the CDR3 reads CASSPGLEGSDEQYF. The CDR3 region has the DNA TGTGCCAGCTCACCAGGTCTGGAGGGAAGCGACGAGCAGTACTTC. Variable domain in full (rest from reference TRBV18 and TRBJ2-7): NAGVMQNPRHLVRRRGQEARLRCSPMKGHSHVYWYRQLPEEGLKFMVYLQKENIIDESGMPKERFSAEFPKEGPSILRIQQVVRGDSAAYFCASSPGLEGSDEQYFGPGTRLTVT.

The sample holds one count of this clone. The V gene is TRBV9, the J gene TRBJ2-1; 11 nucleotides align to TRBD2. Germline V lookup: CDR1 SGDLS, CDR2 YYNGEE. V gave up 4 bases and J gave up 5 bases; unmatched junction bases: 5. This CDR3 is built from 15 residues. CDR3: CASSPGTSGHNEQFF. DNA of the CDR3: TGTGCCAGCAGCCCGGGGACTAGCGGACACAATGAGCAGTTCTTC. Based on the CDR3 plus reference TRBV9 and TRBJ2-1, the full variable domain is DSGVTQTPKHLITATGQRVTLRCSPRSGDLSVYWYQQSLDQGLQFLIQYYNGEERAKGNILERFSAQQFPDLHSELNLSSLELGDSALYFCASSPGTSGHNEQFFGPGTRLTVL.

The chain is built from TRBV9 and TRBJ1-6, with D possibly being TRBD1 (6 bases). CDR3 size: 16 residues. Germline CDR1 is SGDLS and CDR2 is YYNGEE. Trimming removed 1 base from V and 5 bases from J, with 13 bases in between. CDR3 sequence reads: CASSVRGSGDNSPLHF. The CDR3 DNA is TGTGCCAGCAGCGTAAGGGGGTCCGGAGATAATTCACCCCTCCACTTT.

The chain employs TRBV21-1 and TRBJ2-6; the table assigns TRBD1, which was not confirmed against the DNA. TRBV21-1 has pseudogene status. CDR3 length equals 18 residues. In DNA, the CDR3 is TGTGCCAGCAGCAGGCGAGGGGGCCGGCGCTCTGGGGCCAACGTCCTGACTTTC. This translates into CASSRRGGRRSGANVLTF.

The chain carries TRBV5-6 and TRBJ1-1, with D perhaps matching TRBD1 (5 bases). The CDR3 consists of 14 residues. Germline V gene lookup returns CDR1 SGHDT and CDR2 YYEEEE. V was clipped by 2 bases and J by 2 bases, with 10 bases between them. CDR3 amino acids: CASSFQGVNTEAFF. The CDR3 bases are TGTGCCAGCAGCTTTCAAGGGGTAAACACTGAAGCTTTCTTT.

The chain employs TRBV6-1 and TRBJ1-1; D is perhaps TRBD1 (6 bases). The CDR3 contains 12 residues. Trimming pared 0 bases from V and 11 bases from J, leaving 10 bases between. Per germline, CDR1 MNHNS and CDR2 SASEGT. The CDR3 loop reads CASSEAAGDAFF. For the CDR3, the DNA is TGTGCCAGCAGTGAAGCGGCAGGGGACGCTTTCTTT.

This rearrangement joins TRBV11-2 to TRBJ2-1; 10 bases are shared with TRBD2. The germline V gene has CDR1 SGHAT and CDR2 FQNNGV. The J segment lost 0 bases and the V segment lost 1 base, leaving 3 bases of the junction unmatched. The CDR3 contains 17 residues. The CDR3 DNA sequence: TGTGCCAGCAGCTTAGGCGCTAGCGGGAGCTCCTACAATGAGCAGTTCTTC. The encoded protein is CASSLGASGSSYNEQFF.

This clone was seen only once. This chain joins TRBV7-2 and TRBJ1-2; TRBD1 aligns across 11 bases. With 3 bases clipped from V and 6 bases from J, the junction kept 9 bases outside the gene matches. The CDR3 sequence is 16 residues long. The germline gives CDR1 SGHTA, CDR2 FQGNSA. The CDR3 is CASSFRAGQGADGYTF. DNA of the CDR3: TGTGCCAGCAGCTTTCGGGCCGGACAGGGGGCGGATGGCTACACCTTC. Looking up the rest from reference TRBV7-2 and TRBJ1-2 gives the full variable domain: GAGVSQSPSNKVTEKGKDVELRCDPISGHTALYWYRQSLGQGLEFLIYFQGNSAPDKSGLPSDRFSAERTGGSVSTLTIQRTQQEDSAVYLCASSFRAGQGADGYTFGSGTRLTVV.

Remarks on this clone: Other nucleotide sequences from this sample produce the same CDR3. The rearrangement uses TRBV9 and TRBJ1-6; D is ambiguous. CDR3 length: 14 residues. The ends were cut back, 0 bases at V and 6 bases at J, with 7 bases in the middle. CDR1 is SGDLS and CDR2 is YYNGEE in the germline V gene. This CDR3 is CASSVGGSNSPLHF. The DNA for the CDR3 is TGTGCCAGCAGCGTAGGAGGCAGTAATTCACCCCTCCACTTT.